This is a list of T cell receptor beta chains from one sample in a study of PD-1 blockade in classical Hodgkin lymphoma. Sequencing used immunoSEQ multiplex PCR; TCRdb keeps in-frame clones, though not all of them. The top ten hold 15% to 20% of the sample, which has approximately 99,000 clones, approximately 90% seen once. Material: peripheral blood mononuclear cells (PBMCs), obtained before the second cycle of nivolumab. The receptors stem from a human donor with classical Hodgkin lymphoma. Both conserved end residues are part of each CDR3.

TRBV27	CASSNTGSPRETQYF
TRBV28	CASSLLRTDNTDTQYF
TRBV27	CASSSSGVRGENIQYF
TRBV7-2	CASSLRFGETQYF
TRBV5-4	CASSLVAGNSYEQYF
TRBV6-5	CASSTRTGNTEAFF
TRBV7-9	CASSRGQGRGETQYF
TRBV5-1	CASSLGQIDYEQYF
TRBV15	CATSRVAYAGGMNTEAFF
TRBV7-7	CASSQGKGWSDTQYF
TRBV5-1	CASSPQGLASYEQYF
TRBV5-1	CASSFFETPGDGYTF
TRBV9	CASSGGTSGIADTQYF
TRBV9	CASSVAGGYQETQYF
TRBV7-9	CASSSPKGLAGVGYEQYF
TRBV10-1	CASSERGGTEAFF
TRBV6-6	CASSSKNTGELFF
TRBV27	CASSLGVSGTVLTGPTDTQYF
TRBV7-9	CASSLVGTGRPGANVLTF
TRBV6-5	CASFAGNTIYF
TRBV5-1	CASSLVTTSDYNEQFF
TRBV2	CASGPGPGANVLTF
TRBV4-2	CASSRDSASGANVLTF
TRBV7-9	CASSFRGTSPGEQFF
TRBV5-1	CASSLAGLGFQPQHF
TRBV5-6	CASSLPGKFFNEQYF
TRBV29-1	CSVSHGSGANVLTF
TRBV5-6	CASRGADFPYEQYF
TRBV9	CASSTSAGQGNEKLFF
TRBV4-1	CASSQDPSVSQPQHF
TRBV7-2	CASSSKGLNTGELFF
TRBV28	CASSLDRGQGEVAQHF
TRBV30	CAWSVLGPNTEAFF
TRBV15	CATSRDRDTPYEQYF
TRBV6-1	CASSEVNYSSGRRNEQFF
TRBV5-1	CASRWPGSGTGELFF
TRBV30	CAWSVRRRSSGNTIYF
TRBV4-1	CASSQDDGAGGYEQYF
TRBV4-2	CASSQDWTSGYEQYF
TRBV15	CATSFLPAEETQYF
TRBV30	CAWSPIFYNEQFF
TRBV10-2	CASRRLAGGQETQYF
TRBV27	CASRHRGTSGRYEQYF
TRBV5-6	CASSLGPWETGELFF
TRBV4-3	CASSQARDNSGNTIYF
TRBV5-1	CASSPQGGYTEAFF
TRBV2	CASGQGQASPSNQPQHF
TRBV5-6	CASSLNSKSEKLFF
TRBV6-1	CASSEEASYEQYF
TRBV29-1	CSVAQGAGETQYF
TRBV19	CASTGVGELFF